These 27 T cell receptor beta chains were all obtained from the same sample, sequenced in a study of T cell clonality in common variable immunodeficiency. Findings and caveats of the study: Reportedly, TCR beta sequences from common variable immunodeficiency showed fewer deletions and N-nucleotide insertions.

Using immunoSEQ multiplex PCR, the repertoire was profiled, and TCRdb retains in-frame clones only, with some absent. The table lists several thousand clones, with no singletons. These receptors have no identified antigens. The specimen sequenced was peripheral blood mononuclear cells. Receptor source: a human donor with common variable immunodeficiency.

Worth noting for this clone: The junction departs from the called germline gene at one end, perhaps through a read error. Read sequence stops 3 residues before the CDR3 end, and the germline J gene provides the missing end. The rearrangement joins TRBV18 to TRBJ2-3; 7 positions match TRBD2. From germline, CDR1 is KGHSH and CDR2 LQKENI. The CDR3 loop spans 16 amino acids. CDR3 DNA (partial): TGTCCCAGCTCACCATGGGGGGGAGTGGGCACAGATACG. It translates to CPSSPWGGVGTDT. The CDR3 as a whole reads CPSSPWGGVGTDTQYF.

Many counts were recorded for this clone. The read terminates 3 residues ahead of where the CDR3 ends, so the germline J gene completes it. The V call is TRBV20-1, the J call TRBJ1-2; 11 bases are shared with TRBD1. Germline CDR1 reads DFQATT; CDR2 reads SNEGSKA (reference sequence). The CDR3 length is 15 residues. V dropped 2 bases and J dropped 6; count of bases not matched to a gene: 8. The CDR3 DNA, read in part, is TGCAGTGCTAGAATAGTGGACAGGGGGCTTAATGGC. This codes for CSARIVDRGLNG. The whole CDR3 is CSARIVDRGLNGYTF.

This clone is categorized as medium-sized. The read gets to within 3 residues of the CDR3 end, and the germline J gene fills in the rest. This chain links TRBV11-2 with TRBJ1-1, with D perhaps matching TRBD1 (6 bases). The CDR3 is made up of 14 amino acids. The V gene's germline CDR1 is SGHAT and CDR2 FQNNGV. Between the trimmed V and J ends, which lost 3 bases and 6 bases, there was a span of 14 bases. Partial CDR3 DNA: TGTGCCAGCAGCTTTCAGGGGCCTATGCCTGAA. Protein sequence: CASSFQGPMPE. Given in full, the CDR3 is CASSFQGPMPEAFF.

This clone appeared many times. CDR3 residues: CASSILTGGGEKLFF. CDR3 DNA, as far as it was read: TGTGCCAGTAGTATTCTGACAGGGGGCGGTGAAAAA. The V and J genes are TRBV19 and TRBJ1-4, with TRBD1 matching 10 bases. Read data end 3 residues before the CDR3 end; the end is taken from the germline J gene. Unmatched junction bases numbered 5, after V lost 3 bases and J lost 7 bases. The CDR3 loop spans 15 amino acids. Germline CDR1 and CDR2: LNHDA and SQIVND (reference sequence).

This clone showed up many times. Sequencing ends 3 residues short of the CDR3 end; the germline J gene provides the rest. The chain employs TRBV6-2 or TRBV6-3 and TRBJ2-3; D is perhaps TRBD1 (5 bases). V lost 6 bases to trimming and J lost 4 bases, with 8 bases between them. Germline V gene sequence: CDR1 MNHEY, CDR2 SVGEGT. The CDR3 extends over 12 amino acids. The CDR3 sequence: CASSLGADTQYF. The CDR3 bases that were read are TGTGCCAGCAGCTTAGGGGCAGATACG.

This clone has ten or more counts. The sequenced fragment ends 3 residues before the CDR3 boundary, so the rest is inferred from the germline J gene. The chain joins TRBV28 to TRBJ1-4; tentative D call: TRBD1 (5 bases). Trimming stripped 6 bases from V and 8 bases from J, with 13 bases between. CDR3 size: 13 residues. Germline CDR1 is MDHEN and CDR2 is SYDVKM. The part of the CDR3 DNA that was read is TGTGCCAGCAGATCAGGGATGAGCGAAAAA. Its translation is CASRSGMSEK. The full CDR3 reads CASRSGMSEKLFF.

In its sample, this clone was seen many times. Coverage ceases 3 residues before the CDR3 finishes, and the germline J gene fills in the end. The chain joins TRBV20-1 to TRBJ2-7; D is uncertain. The V gene lost 5 bases and the J gene lost 2 bases, with 16 bases spanning the gap. CDR3 length: 14 residues. Germline CDR1 is DFQATT and CDR2 is SNEGSKA (reference sequence). The CDR3 here is CSARGRASPYEQYF. CDR3 DNA, as far as it was read: TGCAGTGCTCGAGGTAGGGCGTCACCCTACGAG.

This clone was seen repeatedly, ten times or more. The read ends 3 residues shy of where the CDR3 ends; the end is completed using the germline J gene. V and J are TRBV7-9 and TRBJ2-7, with 8 bases identical to TRBD1. The CDR3 contains 14 residues. Losses at the gene ends were 5 bases for V and 2 bases for J; bases not matched to a gene: 5. In germline, CDR1 is SEHNR, CDR2 FQNEAQ (reference sequence). The covered CDR3 bases are TGTGCCAGCAGCATGACAGGGGCAACCTACGAG. It translates to CASSMTGATYE. The whole CDR3 is CASSMTGATYEQYF.

This clone was observed at least ten times. The read is 3 residues too short to cover the CDR3 end, so that end is filled in from the germline J gene. The V and J genes are TRBV6-1 and TRBJ2-1; TRBD1 matches at 10 bases. Trimming at V came to 4 bases and at J to 7 bases, leaving 7 bases not matched to a gene. The CDR3 has 15 amino acids. Germline values: CDR1 MNHNS, CDR2 SASEGT. The DNA read from the CDR3 is TGTGCCAGCAGTGGCGGACAGGGGGTTTTAAATGAG. Its translation: CASSGGQGVLNE. The entire CDR3 reads CASSGGQGVLNEQFF.

This clone was counted many times. With the read ending 3 residues before the CDR3 end, the germline J gene is used to fill in that end. The chain links TRBV20-1 to TRBJ2-7, with D possibly being TRBD2 (6 bases). CDR1 and CDR2 (germline): DFQATT, SNEGSKA (reference sequence). The germline V and J ends were trimmed by 2 bases and 2 bases, with 16 bases remaining between them. This CDR3 has 15 amino acids. CDR3 in amino acids: CSARPLVGLTYEQYF. CDR3 bases read: TGCAGTGCTAGACCCCTCGTGGGACTGACCTACGAG.

This clone was detected many times. The sequenced fragment ends 3 residues before the CDR3 boundary, so the rest is inferred from the germline J gene. The rearrangement joins TRBV18 to TRBJ1-1, with D maybe TRBD1 (6 bases). This CDR3 region has 14 residues. V lost 3 bases to trimming and J lost 4 bases, with 12 bases between them. The germline CDR1 and CDR2 sequences are KGHSH and LQKENI. The sequenced CDR3 bases are TGTGCCAGCTCACCTCCCGACAGGCGCACTGAA. Its protein is CASSPPDRRTE. The whole CDR3 sequence is CASSPPDRRTEAFF.

This clone was seen at least ten times. The read comes to an end 3 residues before the CDR3 does, leaving the germline J gene to fill in the end. This chain uses TRBV19 with TRBJ1-1; D is perhaps TRBD1 (6 bases). CDR3 size: 14 residues. The V end was cut by 5 bases, the J end by 1 base, with 11 bases between. Germline V CDR1 and CDR2: LNHDA, SQIVND (reference sequence). The part of the CDR3 DNA that was read is TGTGCCAGTAGTGGACAGACCTCGAACACTGAA. Translated, it gives CASSGQTSNTE. The full CDR3 sequence reads CASSGQTSNTEAFF. Based on the CDR3 plus reference TRBV19 and TRBJ1-1, the full variable domain is DGGITQSPKYLFRKEGQNVTLSCEQNLNHDAMYWYRQDPGQGLRLIYYSQIVNDFQKGDIAEGYSVSREKKESFPLTVTSAQKNPTAFYLCASSGQTSNTEAFFGQGTRLTVV.

This clone came up many times. The read comes to an end 3 residues before the CDR3 does, leaving the germline J gene to fill in the end. The chain carries TRBV4-1 and TRBJ1-6, with a possible D match to TRBD1 (6 bases). The CDR3 has 13 amino acids. Germline V lookup: CDR1 MGHRA, CDR2 YSYEKL. V was clipped by 7 bases and J by 7 bases, with 11 bases between them. The CDR3 DNA, read in part, is TGCGCCAGCACTACAGGGACGAATTCACCC. This codes for CASTTGTNSP. The whole CDR3 protein reads CASTTGTNSPLHF.

This clone was counted ten times or more. The read terminates 3 residues before the CDR3 end, so the remaining end is supplied by the germline J gene. The same CDR3 is also encoded by other DNA sequences in this sample. The J gene is TRBJ2-1, the V gene TRBV20-1; TRBD2 matches 11 bases. The CDR3 sequence is 14 residues long. Germline V gene data show CDR1 as DFQATT and CDR2 as SNEGSKA (reference sequence). The junction had 4 bases not matched to a gene; V was cut back by 6 bases and J by 3 bases. The sequenced CDR3 bases are TGCAGTGCGCAAACTAGCGGGGGCTACAATGAG. It yields the protein CSAQTSGGYNE. The whole CDR3 region reads CSAQTSGGYNEQFF.

This clone has a count of ten or more. Read coverage stops 3 residues before the CDR3 terminus; the germline J gene supplies the remainder. The chain employs TRBV5-4 and TRBJ1-2; 7 bases agree with TRBD1. The CDR3 loop spans 14 amino acids. CDR1 and CDR2 from the germline V gene are SGHNT and YYREEE (reference sequence). The CDR3 loop is CASSPDWTGRGYTF. CDR3 DNA (partial): TGTGCCAGCAGCCCCGATTGGACAGGCCGGGGC.

This clone is termed medium-sized. The CDR3 extends 3 residues past the end of the read, so its final part is completed from the germline J gene. This sequence joins TRBV6-2 or TRBV6-3 and TRBJ2-7, with D possibly being TRBD2 (6 bases). With 9 bases removed from V and 3 bases from J, the gap between germline ends came to 15 bases. The CDR3 totals 13 residues. Germline V gene lookup returns CDR1 MNHEY and CDR2 SVGEGT. The CDR3 DNA, read in part, is TGTGCCAGTAAAAAGGACTACAGCTACGAG. Residues: CASKKDYSYE. The entire CDR3 protein is CASKKDYSYEQYF.

This clone was counted ten times or more. The CDR3 goes on 3 residues after the read ends, and that part is filled in from the germline J gene. The chain joins TRBV18 to TRBJ2-7; 8 bases are a match to TRBD1. V lost 2 bases, J lost 2 bases, and 2 bases stayed unmatched. CDR3 size: 14 residues. Germline V gene lookup returns CDR1 KGHSH and CDR2 LQKENI. This CDR3 reads CASSPGTGPYEQYF. Partial CDR3 DNA: TGTGCCAGCTCACCAGGGACAGGACCCTACGAG.

This clone is medium-sized by share. With the read ending 3 residues before the CDR3 end, the germline J gene is used to fill in that end. V is TRBV7-2 and J is TRBJ2-7, with 7 bases fitting TRBD1. Germline V gene sequence: CDR1 SGHTA, CDR2 FQGNSA. The CDR3 spans 15 residues. V dropped 0 bases and J dropped 4; count of bases not matched to a gene: 6. The CDR3 bases that were read are TGTGCCAGCAGCTTAGCCTCCGGGACAGTATACGAG. Translation: CASSLASGTVYE. Given in full, the CDR3 is CASSLASGTVYEQYF.

Relative to its sample, this clone is medium-sized. The read ends 3 residues early relative to the CDR3; the germline J gene fills the gap. The chain joins TRBV19 to TRBJ2-7, with D hard to call. Trimming stripped 5 bases from V and 0 bases from J, with 8 bases between. CDR3 length: 13 amino acids. Looked up from germline, CDR1 is LNHDA and CDR2 is SQIVND (reference sequence). CDR3 DNA, as far as it was read: TGTGCCAGTAGTCTCGCGCCCTCCTACGAG. Amino acid sequence: CASSLAPSYE. The full CDR3 sequence reads CASSLAPSYEQYF.

This clone showed up many times. This CDR3 reads CASSVGGRTGELFF. CDR3 DNA (partial): TGCGCCAGCAGCGTGGGCGGGCGGACCGGGGAG. This chain links TRBV5-1 with TRBJ2-2; D perhaps matches TRBD2 (5 bases). The CDR3 end lies 3 residues beyond the end of the read and is filled in from the germline J gene. Trimming took 4 bases from V and 5 from J, leaving 12 bases between them. CDR1 is SGHRS, CDR2 YFSETQ, per germline. The CDR3 has 14 amino acids.

This clone was seen many times. The CDR3 is cut off 3 residues early in the read; its end comes from the germline J gene. This sequence joins TRBV2 and TRBJ1-2, with 7 bases aligning to TRBD1. CDR1 is SNHLY, CDR2 FYNNEI, per germline. J was trimmed by 5 bases and V by 6 bases; bases with no gene match: 9. This CDR3 is 14 amino acids long. The chain's CDR3 is CASSLDRSRYGYTF. The sequenced part of the CDR3 DNA is TGTGCCAGCAGCTTGGACAGGAGCAGATATGGC.

Relative to its sample, this clone is medium-sized. The read terminates 3 residues before the CDR3 end, so the remaining end is supplied by the germline J gene. The genes are TRBV19 and TRBJ1-5; TRBD1 is a possible D gene (6 bases). The CDR3 loop spans 14 amino acids. Trimming took 1 base from V and 7 from J, leaving 11 bases between them. Looked up from germline, CDR1 is LNHDA and CDR2 is SQIVND (reference sequence). This CDR3 is CASSIVRGAQPQHF. Incomplete CDR3 DNA: TGTGCCAGTAGTATAGTCCGGGGGGCCCAGCCC.

Sample share makes this clone medium-sized. CDR3 DNA, as far as it was read: TGTGCCAGCAGCTTAGACAGGGGACCCTACGAG. Protein product: CASSLDRGPYE. The whole CDR3 protein reads CASSLDRGPYEQYF. The chain is built from TRBV11-2 and TRBJ2-7, with a weak D call TRBD1 (6 bases). With the read ending 3 residues before the CDR3 end, the germline J gene is used to fill in that end. V was shortened by 0 bases and J by 2 bases, with 8 bases between the two germline ends. CDR1 is SGHAT, CDR2 FQNNGV, per germline. There are 14 residues in the CDR3.

Ten or more counts support this clone. The CDR3 end falls 3 residues outside the read, so it is completed with the germline J gene. This chain connects TRBV12-3 or TRBV12-4 to TRBJ2-3, with D unclear. The CDR3 sequence is 11 residues long. Trimming stripped 8 bases from V and 6 bases from J, with 9 bases between. The part of the CDR3 DNA that was read is TGTGCCAGCGCTCTCGCGGATACG. Encoded protein: CASALADT. The full CDR3 protein is CASALADTQYF.

This clone was counted ten times or more. The read falls 3 residues short of the CDR3 end, and the missing part is taken from the germline J gene. This chain joins TRBV18 and TRBJ1-1; maybe TRBD1 (6 bases). V was cut by 4 bases and J by 2 bases, with 17 bases left in between. Per the germline V gene, CDR1 is KGHSH and CDR2 is LQKENI. This CDR3 comprises 16 residues. The CDR3 bases that were read are TGTGCCAGCTCACAGCACGGGCAGGGGTTAAACACTGAA. This gives the protein CASSQHGQGLNTE. The CDR3 as a whole reads CASSQHGQGLNTEAFF.

This clone was seen many times. The sequenced fragment ends 3 residues before the CDR3 boundary, so the rest is inferred from the germline J gene. The chain has TRBV12-3 or TRBV12-4 and TRBJ1-4; 8 bases agree with TRBD1. The CDR3 has 14 residues. CDR3 loop: CASSRILDRAKLFF. Incomplete CDR3 DNA: TGTGCCAGCAGTCGCATTCTGGACAGGGCTAAA.

This clone has just a few counts. The read ends 3 residues shy of where the CDR3 ends; the end is completed using the germline J gene. The chain uses TRBV11-2 and TRBJ1-3, with TRBD1 matching over 8 bases. CDR3 size: 14 residues. Germline loops: CDR1 SGHAT, CDR2 FQNNGV. V gave up 11 bases and J gave up 7 bases; unmatched junction bases: 13. The CDR3 bases that were read are TGTGCCGGCCGTCAGGCAGGGGGCGCGAACACC. Translating gives CAGRQAGGANT. The full CDR3 is CAGRQAGGANTIYF.